The rows below give T cell receptor beta chains drawn from one sample of a study of cytomegalovirus exposure and HLA in healthy donors. The method was immunoSEQ multiplex PCR; TCRdb's version includes in-frame clones alone and lacks a portion of them. The sample has fewer than 200,000 clones; roughly 80% are singletons. The material sequenced was PBMCs. The receptors here all came from a male donor in good health and CMV-seronegative. CDR3s include the opening cysteine and the closing phenylalanine or tryptophan. Fields, in order: J gene, clone size, V gene, D gene, CDR3 DNA, CDR3 protein. D genes are given only for firm matches. Clone size, where shown, is once, few, many, or a class for clones that have expanded.

j_gene: TRBJ2-3
abundance: -
v_gene: TRBV27
d_gene: -
CDR3nt: TGTGCCAGCCGTACCTGGCGAGGAGATACGCAGTATTTT
CDR3aa: CASRTWRGDTQYF

j_gene: TRBJ2-2
abundance: -
v_gene: TRBV7-9
d_gene: -
CDR3nt: TGTGCCAGCAGCTCCGTCGGGGGCACCGGGGAGCTGTTTTTT
CDR3aa: CASSSVGGTGELFF

j_gene: TRBJ1-4
abundance: -
v_gene: TRBV5-1
d_gene: TRBD1
CDR3nt: TGCGCCAGCAGCACCGGACAGGGGAGCCGGACTAATGAAAAACTGTTTTTT
CDR3aa: CASSTGQGSRTNEKLFF

j_gene: TRBJ2-7
abundance: once
v_gene: TRBV28
d_gene: TRBD1
CDR3nt: TGTGCCACTACAGGGGACATCAAGCAGTACTTC
CDR3aa: CATTGDIKQYF

j_gene: TRBJ1-1
abundance: -
v_gene: TRBV5-1
d_gene: -
CDR3nt: TGCGCCAGCAGCTTTACGGGGAAATCAGCTTTCTTT
CDR3aa: CASSFTGKSAFF

j_gene: TRBJ2-3
abundance: -
v_gene: TRBV9
d_gene: TRBD2
CDR3nt: TGTGCCAGCAGCGTAGACTGGCGGGGGGCTTCAGATACGCAGTATTTT
CDR3aa: CASSVDWRGASDTQYF

j_gene: TRBJ2-7
abundance: -
v_gene: TRBV19
d_gene: TRBD1
CDR3nt: TGTGCCAGTAGTATGTTTAGGGACAGCTCCTACGAGCAGTACTTC
CDR3aa: CASSMFRDSSYEQYF

j_gene: TRBJ2-5
abundance: once
v_gene: TRBV10-3
d_gene: -
CDR3nt: TGTGCCATCAGTGAAGGCAGGGTAGAGACCCAGTACTTC
CDR3aa: CAISEGRVETQYF

j_gene: TRBJ2-3
abundance: -
v_gene: TRBV4-1
d_gene: -
CDR3nt: TGCGCCAGCAGCCCGGTCGGGGGGCTGGTCGCAGATACGCAGTATTTT
CDR3aa: CASSPVGGLVADTQYF

j_gene: TRBJ1-4
abundance: -
v_gene: TRBV11-2
d_gene: -
CDR3nt: TGTGCCAGCAGCGGATACAGGGTGGTTCCCGAAAAACTGTTTTTT
CDR3aa: CASSGYRVVPEKLFF

j_gene: TRBJ1-6
abundance: once
v_gene: TRBV7-8
d_gene: -
CDR3nt: TGTGCCAGCAGCTTAAGGGGTGGAAATTCACCCCTCCACTTT
CDR3aa: CASSLRGGNSPLHF

j_gene: TRBJ2-4
abundance: -
v_gene: TRBV6-5
d_gene: -
CDR3nt: TGTGCCAGCAGTTTCGGACAAGCCAAAAACATTCAGTACTTC
CDR3aa: CASSFGQAKNIQYF

j_gene: TRBJ1-4
abundance: -
v_gene: TRBV25-1
d_gene: -
CDR3nt: TGTGCCAGCAGCCAGGGGCTCACTAATGAAAAACTGTTTTTT
CDR3aa: CASSQGLTNEKLFF

j_gene: TRBJ2-2
abundance: -
v_gene: TRBV5-4
d_gene: TRBD2
CDR3nt: TGTGCCAGCTGGGCGTGGGGACTAGCGGGGGGTACCGGGGAGCTGTTTTTT
CDR3aa: CASWAWGLAGGTGELFF

j_gene: TRBJ2-3
abundance: -
v_gene: TRBV6-4
d_gene: -
CDR3nt: TGTGCCAGCAGTGACGGGCCTACAGATACGCAGTATTTT
CDR3aa: CASSDGPTDTQYF

j_gene: TRBJ2-7
abundance: -
v_gene: TRBV15
d_gene: -
CDR3nt: TGTGCCACCAGCAGAGATCCGGGAAGGTCATCCTACGAGCAGTACTTC
CDR3aa: CATSRDPGRSSYEQYF

j_gene: TRBJ1-2
abundance: -
v_gene: TRBV27
d_gene: TRBD1
CDR3nt: TGTGCCAGCAGGGGGACAGGGGAGGACTATGGCTACACCTTC
CDR3aa: CASRGTGEDYGYTF

j_gene: TRBJ2-7
abundance: -
v_gene: TRBV7-4
d_gene: TRBD2
CDR3nt: TGTGCCAGCAGGACCTCTGGGAGGGCCGCCTACGAGCAGTACTTC
CDR3aa: CASRTSGRAAYEQYF

j_gene: TRBJ1-1
abundance: -
v_gene: TRBV19
d_gene: TRBD1
CDR3nt: TGTGCCAGTAGTTATTTTATGGGACAGGGGGGGCGAGCTTTCTTT
CDR3aa: CASSYFMGQGGRAFF

j_gene: TRBJ2-7
abundance: -
v_gene: TRBV5-8
d_gene: -
CDR3nt: TGTGCCAGCAGCCGCGGGATCTACTACGAGCAGTACTTC
CDR3aa: CASSRGIYYEQYF

j_gene: TRBJ2-2
abundance: -
v_gene: TRBV6-5
d_gene: TRBD1
CDR3nt: TGTGCCAGCGTTCGACAGGGGACCGGGGAGCTGTTTTTT
CDR3aa: CASVRQGTGELFF

j_gene: TRBJ1-1
abundance: -
v_gene: TRBV5-1
d_gene: -
CDR3nt: TGCGCCAGCAGCTTTGGGGAGGATGGGACTGAAGCTTTCTTT
CDR3aa: CASSFGEDGTEAFF

j_gene: TRBJ2-1
abundance: -
v_gene: TRBV5-4
d_gene: TRBD2
CDR3nt: TGTGCCAGCAGCTTGTTTCAGCGGGGACGATACAATGAGCAGTTCTTC
CDR3aa: CASSLFQRGRYNEQFF

j_gene: TRBJ1-3
abundance: -
v_gene: TRBV4-3
d_gene: -
CDR3nt: TGCGCCAGCAGCCAAGATGTAACGAGGTCTGGAAACACCATATATTTT
CDR3aa: CASSQDVTRSGNTIYF

j_gene: TRBJ2-5
abundance: -
v_gene: TRBV25-1
d_gene: TRBD2
CDR3nt: TGTGCCAGCAGTGAATATAGCGGGGGGACAGGACTCGCAGAGACCCAGTACTTC
CDR3aa: CASSEYSGGTGLAETQYF

j_gene: TRBJ1-1
abundance: -
v_gene: TRBV30
d_gene: -
CDR3nt: TGTGCCTGGAGTAGGGGACAAACTGAAGCTTTCTTT
CDR3aa: CAWSRGQTEAFF